The source of this T cell receptor (beta chain) is a study of graft-versus-host responses after intestinal transplantation (dated by TCRdb to the early 2020s). In the study overall: Recipients received multivisceral, liver-intestinal, or isolated intestinal transplants. All recipients received anti-thymocyte globulin induction followed by maintenance tacrolimus and steroids for 3 to 4 years. Bulk TCR-beta CDR3 sequencing was used to track graft-versus-host and host-versus-graft alloreactive T cell clones in the graft, circulation and bone marrow after intestinal transplantation. To identify alloreactive clones, pre-transplant mixed lymphocyte reaction products were sequenced and compared with unstimulated pre-transplant donor and recipient T cells. The cohort enrolled 20 to 30 intestinal transplant recipients, one of whom was a retransplant, and a few patients without pretransplant specimens were excluded. A peak of at least 4% donor T cells among recipient peripheral blood mononuclear cells was the definition used for donor T cell macrochimerism. Samples from three later patients were sequenced in-house on an Illumina MiSeq with MiXCR processing rather than by the commercial service.

Overall study outcomes, separate from this receptor: GvH clones were detected in recipient bone marrow, and some appeared earlier in ileal mucosa or blood, consistent with an intestinal mucosal origin. Early after transplant, peak levels of circulating GvH clones were found to be associated with declines in HvG clones. The relatively low number and heterogeneity of intestinal transplant patients limited the conclusions. In the allografts of patients with donor T cell macrochimerism, GvH to HvG T cell clonal ratios were high.

In the first month after transplant, blood samples were collected up to 4 times, and after that at least monthly when available. The CDR3 sequence holds 14 residues, the cysteine and phenylalanine included. Just CDR3 DNA is preserved here, 42 bases in frame from base 1. The library relied on the immunoSEQ multiplex PCR assay. Adaptive Biotechnologies carried out high-throughput TCR-beta CDR3 sequencing of genomic DNA for most patients. The authors' analysis ran thus. TCR sequencing data were retrieved from Adaptive's ImmunoSEQ software for some 19 patients, whereas three other patients were processed with MiXCR and VDJtools. CDR3 nucleotide sequences shared by donor and recipient were removed because the origin of these sequences could not be assigned. To be classed as alloreactive, a clone needed at least 2-fold expansion over unstimulated cells and a minimum CFSE-low frequency of 0.002% (template counts) or 0.001% (read counts). A clone was considered mappable if detected in the sequenced pre-transplant spleen, lymph node, or MLR CFSE-low populations of the donor or recipient. Cumulative frequency of alloreactive clones was calculated as a percentage of all sequences weighted by copy number. The table comes from immuneACCESS by way of TCRdb, which keeps in-frame sequences with V and J called. Part of the clones is missing from these tables; in studies checked, under half for an unresolved V gene and the rest for unknown reasons. The DNA was the basis for D and trimming; V, J and clone size are from that table. Recorded for this sample are about 43,000 clones; about 94% of them occurred a single time. Roughly 1.5% of the sample rests with the top ten.

Comments on this clone: Which antigen it targets is not known. No much larger clone is present one base from it, and per-base qualities are unavailable.

This TCR was sampled from a human patient who received an intestinal transplant, so some T cells may come from the graft donor. The rearranged chain carries TRBV12-2 and TRBJ2-1; the table assigns TRBD2, which was not confirmed against the DNA. TRBV12-2 corresponds to a pseudogene. The sequenced sample was PBMCs, obtained roughly 51 weeks after intestinal transplant. The DNA sequence reads TGTGCAAGTCGCTTAGTAGCCGGTGAGGGTGAGCAGTTCTTC. Its coded protein is CASRLVAGEGEQFF.